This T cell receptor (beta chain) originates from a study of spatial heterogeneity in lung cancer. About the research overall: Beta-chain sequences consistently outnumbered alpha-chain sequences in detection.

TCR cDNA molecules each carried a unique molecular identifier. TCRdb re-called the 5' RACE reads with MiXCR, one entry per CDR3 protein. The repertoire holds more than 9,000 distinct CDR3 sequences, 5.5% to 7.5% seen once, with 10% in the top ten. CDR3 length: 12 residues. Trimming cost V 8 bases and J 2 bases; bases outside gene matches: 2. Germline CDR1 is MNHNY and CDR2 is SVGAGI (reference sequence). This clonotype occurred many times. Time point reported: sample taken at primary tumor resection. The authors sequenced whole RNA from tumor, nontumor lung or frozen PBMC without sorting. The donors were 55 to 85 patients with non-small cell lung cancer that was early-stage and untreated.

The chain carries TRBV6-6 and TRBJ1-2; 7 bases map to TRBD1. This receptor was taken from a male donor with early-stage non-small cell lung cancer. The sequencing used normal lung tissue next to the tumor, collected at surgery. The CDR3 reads CASEGQNYGYTF. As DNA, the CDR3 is TGTGCCAGCGAGGGACAGAACTATGGCTACACCTTC.